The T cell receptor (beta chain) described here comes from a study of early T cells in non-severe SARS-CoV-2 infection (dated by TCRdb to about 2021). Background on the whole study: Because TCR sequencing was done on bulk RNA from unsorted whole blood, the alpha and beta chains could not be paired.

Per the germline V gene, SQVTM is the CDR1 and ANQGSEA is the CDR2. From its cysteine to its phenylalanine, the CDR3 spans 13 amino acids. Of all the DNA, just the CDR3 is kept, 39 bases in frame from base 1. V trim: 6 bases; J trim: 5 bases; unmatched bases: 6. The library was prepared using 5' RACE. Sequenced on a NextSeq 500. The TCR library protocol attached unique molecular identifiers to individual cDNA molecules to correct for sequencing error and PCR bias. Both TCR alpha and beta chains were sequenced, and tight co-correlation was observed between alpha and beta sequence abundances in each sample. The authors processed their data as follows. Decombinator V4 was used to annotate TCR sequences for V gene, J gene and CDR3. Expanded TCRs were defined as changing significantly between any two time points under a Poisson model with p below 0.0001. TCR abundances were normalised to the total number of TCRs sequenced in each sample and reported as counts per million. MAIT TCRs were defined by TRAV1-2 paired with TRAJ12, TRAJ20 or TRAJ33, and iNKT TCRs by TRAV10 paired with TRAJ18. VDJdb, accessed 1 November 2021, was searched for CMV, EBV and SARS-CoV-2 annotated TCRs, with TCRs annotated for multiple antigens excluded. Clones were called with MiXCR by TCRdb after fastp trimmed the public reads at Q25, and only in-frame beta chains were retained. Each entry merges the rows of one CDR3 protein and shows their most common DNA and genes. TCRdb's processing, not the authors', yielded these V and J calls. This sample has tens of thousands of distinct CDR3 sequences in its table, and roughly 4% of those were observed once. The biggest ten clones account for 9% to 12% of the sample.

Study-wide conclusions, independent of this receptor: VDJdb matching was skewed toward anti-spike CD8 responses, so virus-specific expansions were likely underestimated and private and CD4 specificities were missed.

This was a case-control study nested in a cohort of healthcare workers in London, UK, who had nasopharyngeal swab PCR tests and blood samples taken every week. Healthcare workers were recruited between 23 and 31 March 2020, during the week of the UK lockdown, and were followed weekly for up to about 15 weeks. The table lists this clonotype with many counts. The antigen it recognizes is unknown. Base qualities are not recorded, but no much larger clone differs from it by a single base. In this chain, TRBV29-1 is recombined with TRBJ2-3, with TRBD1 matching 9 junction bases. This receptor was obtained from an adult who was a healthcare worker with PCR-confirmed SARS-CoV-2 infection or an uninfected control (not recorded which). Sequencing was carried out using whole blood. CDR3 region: CSVAGQGKDTQYF. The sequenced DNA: TGCAGCGTGGCGGGACAGGGTAAAGATACGCAGTATTTT.